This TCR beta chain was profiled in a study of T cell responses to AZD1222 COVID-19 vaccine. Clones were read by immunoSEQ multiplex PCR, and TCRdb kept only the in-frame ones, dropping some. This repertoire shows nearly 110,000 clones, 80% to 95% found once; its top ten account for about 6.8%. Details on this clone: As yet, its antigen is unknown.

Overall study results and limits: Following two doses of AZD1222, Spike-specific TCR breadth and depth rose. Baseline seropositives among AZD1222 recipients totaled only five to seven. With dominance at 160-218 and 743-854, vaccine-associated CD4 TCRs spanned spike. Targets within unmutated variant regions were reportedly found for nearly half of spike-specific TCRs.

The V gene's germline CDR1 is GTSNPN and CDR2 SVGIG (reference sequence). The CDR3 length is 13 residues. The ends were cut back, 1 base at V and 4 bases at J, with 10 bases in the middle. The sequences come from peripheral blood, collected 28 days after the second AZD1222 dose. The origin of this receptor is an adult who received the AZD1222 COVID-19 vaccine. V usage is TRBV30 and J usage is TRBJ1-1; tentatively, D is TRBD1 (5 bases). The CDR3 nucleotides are TGTGCCTGGAGTGGTCAGGGAGGCACTGAAGCTTTCTTT. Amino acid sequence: CAWSGQGGTEAFF.